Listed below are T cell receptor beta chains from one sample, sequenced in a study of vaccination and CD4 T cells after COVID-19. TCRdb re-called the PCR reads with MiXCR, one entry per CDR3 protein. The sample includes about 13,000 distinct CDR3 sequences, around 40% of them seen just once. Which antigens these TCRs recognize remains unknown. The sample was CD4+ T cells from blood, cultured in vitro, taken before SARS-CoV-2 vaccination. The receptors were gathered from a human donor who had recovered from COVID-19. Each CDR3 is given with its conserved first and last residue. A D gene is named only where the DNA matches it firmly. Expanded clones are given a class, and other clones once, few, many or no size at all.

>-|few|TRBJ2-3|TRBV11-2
CASSLGTPPGGDTQYF
TGTGCCAGCAGCTTAGGGACCCCGCCTGGCGGAGATACGCAGTATTTT
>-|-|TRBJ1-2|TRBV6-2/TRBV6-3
CASSSVTGAYSPNYGYTF
TGTGCCAGCAGTTCCGTGACAGGAGCCTATTCACCTAACTATGGCTACACCTTC
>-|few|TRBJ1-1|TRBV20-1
CSASAGMNTEAFF
TGCAGTGCTAGTGCGGGGATGAACACTGAAGCTTTCTTT
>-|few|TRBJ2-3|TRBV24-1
CATARTDTQYF
TGTGCCACCGCCCGCACAGATACGCAGTATTTT
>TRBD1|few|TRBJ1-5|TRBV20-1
CSALPDRGSQPQHF
TGCAGTGCCCTACCGGACAGGGGAAGTCAGCCCCAGCATTTT
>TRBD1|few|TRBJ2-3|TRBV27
CASSFNRGNTQYF
TGTGCCAGCAGTTTTAACAGGGGCAATACGCAGTATTTT
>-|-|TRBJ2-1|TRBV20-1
CSARVGQTYNEQFF
TGCAGTGCTAGAGTAGGGCAGACCTACAATGAGCAGTTCTTC
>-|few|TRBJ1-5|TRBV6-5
CASSSESGDREPQHF
TGTGCCAGCAGTTCCGAATCCGGCGACCGGGAGCCCCAGCATTTT
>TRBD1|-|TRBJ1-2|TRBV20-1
CSARETGTNYGYTF
TGCAGTGCTAGAGAGACAGGGACAAACTATGGCTACACCTTC
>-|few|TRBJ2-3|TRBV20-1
CSGGGSLVTDTQYF
TGCAGTGGTGGCGGCAGCCTTGTCACAGATACGCAGTATTTT
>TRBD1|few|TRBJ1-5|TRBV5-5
CASSQRPGIDRGNQPQHF
TGTGCCAGCAGCCAACGCCCGGGAATAGACAGGGGTAATCAGCCCCAGCATTTT
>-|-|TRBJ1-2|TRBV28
CASSPGTKGYTF
TGTGCCAGCAGCCCCGGGACAAAGGGCTACACCTTC
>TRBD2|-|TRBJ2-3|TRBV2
CASNGPGHGRADTQYF
TGTGCCAGCAACGGACCGGGACACGGGAGGGCAGATACGCAGTATTTT
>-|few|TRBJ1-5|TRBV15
CATSRDIGGLGNQPQHF
TGTGCCACCAGCAGAGATATCGGGGGCTTGGGCAATCAGCCCCAGCATTTT
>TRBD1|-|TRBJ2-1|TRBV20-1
CSARPASGTGVYNEQFF
TGCAGTGCTAGACCAGCCTCCGGGACAGGGGTCTACAATGAGCAGTTCTTC
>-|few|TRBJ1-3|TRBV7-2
CASSFRIGNTIYF
TGTGCCAGCAGCTTCAGGATTGGAAACACCATATATTTT
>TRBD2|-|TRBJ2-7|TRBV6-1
CASRETSGTIRPWEQYF
TGTGCCAGCAGGGAGACTAGCGGGACCATACGCCCGTGGGAGCAGTACTTC
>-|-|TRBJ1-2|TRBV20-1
CSARDPGLYGYTF
TGCAGTGCTAGAGATCCAGGCCTCTATGGCTACACCTTC
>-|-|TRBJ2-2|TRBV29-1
CSVVVRVPGELFF
TGCAGCGTTGTGGTCAGGGTACCCGGGGAGCTGTTTTTT